This TCR beta chain stems from a study of T cells in Graves' hyperthyroidism and ophthalmopathy. Study overall: Peripheral blood was taken when the disease was first diagnosed, before any treatment began.

This clonotype appeared many times. Antigen unknown. Study-wide results and limits: Most thyroid clonotypes expanded above 0.001 appeared in blood too. A 13 V-J signature model discriminated ophthalmopathy versus stable hyperthyroidism.

Absent ophthalmopathy progression within 18 months defined stable Graves' hyperthyroidism. Amplified regions were TCR beta CDR3 sequences from RNA transcripts. HTBI primers were used for first-round RT-PCR of the TCR CDR3. MiXCR was run by TCRdb on the multiplex PCR reads, yielding one entry per CDR3 protein. The sample carries approximately 630,000 distinct CDR3 sequences, 15% to 20% recorded once. This sequence was found in a woman in her twenties or thirties with Graves' hyperthyroidism. Source material: blood.

The CDR3 sequence: CASSAGSTSTDTQYF. Written as DNA, the CDR3 is TGTGCCAGCAGTGCGGGCAGCACTAGCACAGATACGCAGTATTTT. The chain joins TRBV2 to TRBJ2-3; no firm D call. CDR1 and CDR2 from the germline V gene are SNHLY and FYNNEI. V was shortened by 4 bases and J by 0 bases, with 11 bases between the two germline ends. The CDR3 contains 15 residues.